This entry features one T cell receptor (beta chain) sequence. Its antigen is not yet known. Qualities for individual bases were not recorded, and no much larger clone is one base off. High-throughput TCR beta sequencing profiled peripheral blood CD8+ and CD4+ T cells from healthy donors, Susac syndrome patients and multiple sclerosis patients. The multiple sclerosis controls were treatment-naive patients whose relapsing-remitting disease, either stable or active, fulfilled the revised McDonald criteria. Bulk CD8+ and CD4+ T cells were purified by magnetic negative isolation, while CD8+ TEMRA cells were enriched using FACS. Blood was collected in EDTA tubes and processed within 24 hours, with PBMCs isolated through density gradient centrifugation. PBMCs destined for TCR sequencing were cryopreserved in liquid nitrogen and later thawed in a 37 °C water bath. A purity of at least 90% was achieved for sorted or isolated CD4+, CD8+ and CD8+ TEMRA cells.

RNA was extracted using the RNeasy kit, and about 0.45 to 1 ug of the RNA was reverse transcribed with random hexamers. The immunoSEQ multiplex PCR assay, which covers 54 Vbeta and 13 Jbeta segments, was used to amplify TCR beta CDR3 regions. PCR amplification bias was corrected by using a synthetic template baseline for primer optimization and computational correction. The original pipeline was this. Reads were assigned to V, D and J genes according to IMGT and analyzed in immunoSEQ Analyzer, with only productive sequences retained. Clonality was calculated as one minus the Shannon entropy normalized by log2 of the number of productive unique sequences. For each patient and control, public and private clones were evaluated among the 100 most prevalent clones. Susac-specific clones were defined as absent from healthy and MS cohorts, 1052 published viral clones and other ImmuneACCESS disease sequences. Using fastp at Q25 and MiXCR, TCRdb reprocessed the public reads and kept productive beta chains. Every distinct CDR3 protein forms one entry, paired with its most common genes and DNA. The V and J calls and clone size are TCRdb's, not the authors'. The sample table records a few hundred thousand distinct CDR3 sequences; about 95% of these occur just once. The ten top clones hold about 0.088% of the sample.

This entry is derived from a study of CD8 T cells in Susac syndrome (dated by TCRdb to about 2019). About the study as a whole: The study used repertoire sequencing to test whether antigen drove CD8+ T cell activation and differentiation in Susac syndrome.

Here is what the overall study found, with its caveats: The number of individuals in the TCR sequencing and HLA analysis was acknowledged as relatively small.

The TCR originated in a human donor with multiple sclerosis. Sequenced material: CD4+ T cells from PBMCs.

The CDR3 protein: CASSGQDYQPQHF. The sequenced DNA: TGTGCCAGCAGTGGACAGGATTATCAGCCCCAGCATTTT. Recombination linked TRBV12-3 or TRBV12-4 to TRBJ1-5, with 7 bases matching TRBD1. Including cysteine and phenylalanine, the CDR3 has 13 amino acids. The kept DNA is CDR3 alone, 39 bases in frame from the first base. Germline trimming amounts to 5 bases on V and 5 bases on J, with 3 as the count of junction bases outside the gene matches.